This TCR beta chain was identified during a study of control samples from healthy donors and cancer patients (TCRdb year 2020). This clone has a handful of counts. This clone's antigen is unknown. The input lacks base qualities; no much larger clone sits a single base away. CDR1 is given as SGDLS and CDR2 as YYNGEE, both from the germline V gene. Germline trimming: 0 bases from V, 2 bases from J; junction bases outside gene matches: 7. From its cysteine to its phenylalanine, the CDR3 spans 18 amino acids. Of the read, only the CDR3 DNA is kept; its 54 bases are in frame from base 1. Library preparation used the immunoSEQ multiplex PCR assay. The source is immuneACCESS, and TCRdb retained only in-frame sequences with V and J called. Part of the clones is not carried over; for the studies checked, unresolved V genes explain less than half of this, and the remainder is unexplained. Within this sample are some 200,000 clones, with about nine tenths of them counted one time only. The top ten hold about 1.6% of the sample.

The specimen was blood. The chain joins TRBV9 to TRBJ2-3; 12 bases in the middle match TRBD2. The sequence derives from a woman in her twenties or thirties in good health. The CDR3 reads CASSVAASGGAVTDTQYF. In nucleotides, the sequence is TGTGCCAGCAGCGTAGCGGCTAGCGGGGGGGCTGTCACAGATACGCAGTATTTT.